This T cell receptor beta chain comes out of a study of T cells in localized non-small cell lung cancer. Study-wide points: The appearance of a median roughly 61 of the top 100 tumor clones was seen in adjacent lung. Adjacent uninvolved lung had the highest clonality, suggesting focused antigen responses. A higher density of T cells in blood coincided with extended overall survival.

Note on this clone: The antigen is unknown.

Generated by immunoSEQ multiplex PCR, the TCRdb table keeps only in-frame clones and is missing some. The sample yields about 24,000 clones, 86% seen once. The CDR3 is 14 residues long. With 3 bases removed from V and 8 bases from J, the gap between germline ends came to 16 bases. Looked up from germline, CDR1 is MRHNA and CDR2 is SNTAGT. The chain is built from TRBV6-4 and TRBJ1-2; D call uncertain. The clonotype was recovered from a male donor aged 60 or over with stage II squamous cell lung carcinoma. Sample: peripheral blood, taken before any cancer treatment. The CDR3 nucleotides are TGTGCCAGCAGTGAACAGTACGGACGTGGGGGCTACACCTTC. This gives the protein CASSEQYGRGGYTF.